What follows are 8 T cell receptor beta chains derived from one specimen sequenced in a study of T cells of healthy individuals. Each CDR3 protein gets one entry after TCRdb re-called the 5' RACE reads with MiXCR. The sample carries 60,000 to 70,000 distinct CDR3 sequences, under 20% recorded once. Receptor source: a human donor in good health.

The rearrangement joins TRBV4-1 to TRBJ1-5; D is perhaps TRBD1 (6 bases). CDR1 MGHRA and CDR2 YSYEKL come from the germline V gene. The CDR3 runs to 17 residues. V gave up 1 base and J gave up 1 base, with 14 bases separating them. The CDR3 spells CASSQGGGGLSNQPQHF. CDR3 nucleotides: TGCGCCAGCAGCCAAGGGGGGGGGGGCTTGAGCAATCAGCCCCAGCATTTT.

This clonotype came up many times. CDR3 in amino acids: CASSYSYLTSGAPSTTDTQYF. The CDR3 coding sequence is TGTGCCAGCAGTTACTCGTATTTGACTAGCGGGGCTCCGAGTACCACAGATACGCAGTATTTT. This chain joins TRBV6-5 and TRBJ2-3; 11 nucleotides agree with TRBD2. J was trimmed by 2 bases and V by 0 bases; bases with no gene match: 16. CDR1 and CDR2 (germline): MNHEY, SVGAGI. The CDR3 has 21 residues.

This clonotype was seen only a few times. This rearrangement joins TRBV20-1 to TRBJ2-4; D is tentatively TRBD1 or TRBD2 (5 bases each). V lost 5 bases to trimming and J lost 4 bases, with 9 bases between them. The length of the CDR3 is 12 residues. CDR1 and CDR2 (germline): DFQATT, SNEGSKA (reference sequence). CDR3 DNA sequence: TGCAGTGCTGGGACGGTAAAAAACATTCAGTACTTC. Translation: CSAGTVKNIQYF.

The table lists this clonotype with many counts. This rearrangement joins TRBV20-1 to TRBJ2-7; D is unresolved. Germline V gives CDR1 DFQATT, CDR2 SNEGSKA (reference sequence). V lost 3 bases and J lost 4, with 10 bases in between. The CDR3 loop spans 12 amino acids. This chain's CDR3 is CSARDETYEQYF. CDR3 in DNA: TGCAGTGCTAGGGACGAAACGTACGAGCAGTACTTC.

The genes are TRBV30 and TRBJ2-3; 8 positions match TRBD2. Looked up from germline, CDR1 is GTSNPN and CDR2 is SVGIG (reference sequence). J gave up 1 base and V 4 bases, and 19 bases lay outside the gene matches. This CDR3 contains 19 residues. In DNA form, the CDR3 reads TGTGCCTGGATGGGAATACCAGCGGGAGTTTCGAGAGGCACAGATACGCAGTATTTT. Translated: CAWMGIPAGVSRGTDTQYF.

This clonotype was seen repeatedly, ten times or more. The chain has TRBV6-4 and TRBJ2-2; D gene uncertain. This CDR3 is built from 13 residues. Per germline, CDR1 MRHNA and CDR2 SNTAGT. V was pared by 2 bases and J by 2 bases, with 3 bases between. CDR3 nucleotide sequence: TGTGCCAGCAGTGACAAAAACACCGGGGAGCTGTTTTTT. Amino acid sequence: CASSDKNTGELFF.

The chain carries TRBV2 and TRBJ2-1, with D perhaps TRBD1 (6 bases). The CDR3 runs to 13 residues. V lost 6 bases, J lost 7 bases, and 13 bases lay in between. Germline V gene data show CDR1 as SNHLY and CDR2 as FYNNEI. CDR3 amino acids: CASRGTRGNEQFF. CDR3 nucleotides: TGTGCCAGCAGGGGGACAAGGGGGAATGAGCAGTTCTTC.

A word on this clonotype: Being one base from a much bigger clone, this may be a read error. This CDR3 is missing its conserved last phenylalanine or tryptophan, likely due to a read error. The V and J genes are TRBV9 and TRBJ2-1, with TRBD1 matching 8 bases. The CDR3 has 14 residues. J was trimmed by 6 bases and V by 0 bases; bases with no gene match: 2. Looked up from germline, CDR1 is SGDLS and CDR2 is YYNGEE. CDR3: CASSVGQGANEQFL. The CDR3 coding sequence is TGTGCCAGCAGCGTAGGGCAGGGGGCCAATGAGCAGTTCCTC.